Below, 25 T cell receptor beta chains from the same sample are listed, as sequenced in a study of T cells in Graves' hyperthyroidism and ophthalmopathy. From RNA transcripts, TCR beta CDR3 regions were amplified. In the first-round RT-PCR of the TCR CDR3, the HTBI primer set was used. TCRdb fed the multiplex PCR reads into MiXCR, producing one record per CDR3 protein. This sample has hundreds of thousands of distinct CDR3 sequences, with roughly an eighth found just once. The material sequenced was blood. Receptors were obtained from a middle-aged man with Graves' ophthalmopathy.

Many counts were recorded for this clonotype. This chain joins TRBV20-1 and TRBJ1-5; 11 nucleotides align to TRBD1. Looked up from germline, CDR1 is DFQATT and CDR2 is SNEGSKA (reference sequence). The CDR3 totals 14 residues. J was trimmed by 5 bases and V by 6 bases; bases with no gene match: 6. CDR3 DNA sequence: TGCAGTGCCAGGACAGGGGGCGGGGATCAGCCCCAGCATTTT. Amino acid sequence: CSARTGGGDQPQHF.

This clonotype was detected many times. The chain carries TRBV6-6 and TRBJ2-7; D possibly corresponds to TRBD1 (6 bases). The CDR3 contains 15 residues. Germline assignment: CDR1 MNHNY and CDR2 SVGAGI (reference sequence). V shed 0 bases and J shed 2 bases, with 11 bases lying between them. The CDR3 nucleotides read TGTGCCAGCAGTTACTCGGAGACAGGTCCCTACGAGCAGTACTTC. It specifies CASSYSETGPYEQYF.

This clonotype was detected only a few times. This chain links TRBV7-9 with TRBJ1-2; D possibly corresponds to TRBD1 (6 bases). Germline CDR1 is SEHNR and CDR2 is FQNEAQ (reference sequence). Trimming left V 1 base short and J 4 bases short, with 10 bases between. This CDR3 region has 14 residues. CDR3: CASSLEDSSYGYTF. The CDR3 bases are TGTGCCAGCAGCTTAGAGGACAGCAGCTATGGCTACACCTTC.

This clonotype was picked up many times. The V call is TRBV7-8, the J call TRBJ2-1; 8 bases fit TRBD2. Germline loops: CDR1 SGHVS, CDR2 FQNEAQ. The CDR3 has 15 amino acids. V shed 5 bases, J shed 4 bases, and the junction held 7 bases outside the gene matches. The CDR3 region has the DNA TGTGCCAGCAGCATAACTAGCGGCCCTTACAATGAGCAGTTCTTC. This sequence encodes CASSITSGPYNEQFF.

The gene calls are TRBV2 and TRBJ2-3; D possibly corresponds to TRBD1 (6 bases). V dropped 8 bases and J dropped 2 bases, with 8 bases sitting between them. This CDR3 region has 12 residues. CDR1 is SNHLY and CDR2 is FYNNEI in the germline V gene. CDR3 sequence (DNA): TGTGCCAGCCGGACAGTCACAGATACGCAGTATTTT. It specifies CASRTVTDTQYF.

The CDR3 bases are TGTGCCAGTAGTATAGTGGACAGGGCGGGAAACATTCAGTACTTC. It translates to CASSIVDRAGNIQYF. This chain links TRBV19 with TRBJ2-4, with 8 bases identical to TRBD1. The trim removed 1 base at V and 6 bases at J, leaving 5 bases unmatched. The CDR3 is 15 amino acids. CDR1 and CDR2 from the germline V gene are LNHDA and SQIVND (reference sequence).

This clonotype was counted ten times or more. V usage is TRBV28 and J usage is TRBJ2-5; 8 bases agree with TRBD1. J lost 2 bases, V lost 2 bases, and 10 bases had no gene match. The CDR3 covers 17 residues. Germline loops: CDR1 MDHEN, CDR2 SYDVKM. The CDR3 region has the DNA TGTGCCAGCAGTTTACTGCAAACAGGACAGGGACAAGAGACCCAGTACTTC. Its translation is CASSLLQTGQGQETQYF.

This clonotype has ten or more counts. The chain couples TRBV3-1 to TRBJ1-4; perhaps TRBD1 as D (5 bases). Germline CDR1 is LGHDT and CDR2 is YNNKEL (reference sequence). V lost 1 base and J lost 0, with 6 bases in between. The length of the CDR3 is 15 residues. DNA of the CDR3: TGTGCCAGCAGCCAAGCAGGGTCAACTAATGAAAAACTGTTTTTT. It codes for CASSQAGSTNEKLFF.

Many counts were recorded for this clonotype. The chain uses TRBV30 and TRBJ1-1; TRBD1 aligns across 7 bases. Germline V gives CDR1 GTSNPN, CDR2 SVGIG (reference sequence). This CDR3 region has 12 residues. Germline trimming cut 8 bases from V and 5 bases from J; bases unmatched to any gene: 8. The CDR3 region is CAGDRVGTEAFF. For the CDR3, the DNA is TGTGCCGGAGACAGGGTAGGAACTGAAGCTTTCTTT.

The chain couples TRBV28 to TRBJ2-2; 8 bases align to TRBD1. The CDR3 has 15 residues. J gave up 6 bases and V 2 bases, and 5 bases lay outside the gene matches. The germline gives CDR1 MDHEN, CDR2 SYDVKM. In DNA form, the CDR3 reads TGTGCCAGCAGTTTAAGAAGGGACAGGTCCGGGGAGCTGTTTTTT. Encoded protein: CASSLRRDRSGELFF.

CDR3 sequence (DNA): TGCAGCGTAAGGACTAGCGGGAGCATTACGAATGAGCAGTTCTTC. Its protein is CSVRTSGSITNEQFF. The chain employs TRBV29-1 and TRBJ2-1, with 13 bases identical to TRBD2. The germline CDR1 and CDR2 sequences are SQVTM and ANQGSEA. Germline trimming cut 6 bases from V and 7 bases from J; bases unmatched to any gene: 9. The CDR3 consists of 15 residues.

This clonotype occurred many times. The chain joins TRBV7-8 to TRBJ2-2, with TRBD1 as a possible D gene (5 bases). The CDR3 runs to 13 residues. Trimming pared 3 bases from V and 5 bases from J, leaving 7 bases between. Germline-derived CDR1 and CDR2 are SGHVS and FQNEAQ. CDR3 DNA: TGTGCCAGCAGCTTCAGGGTGACCGGGGAGCTGTTTTTT. Amino acids: CASSFRVTGELFF.

The genes are TRBV7-2 and TRBJ1-1; the D is unclear. Between the trimmed V and J ends, which lost 3 bases and 0 bases, there was a span of 11 bases. The CDR3 is 15 amino acids. Germline CDR1 SGHTA, CDR2 FQGNSA. The CDR3 region has the DNA TGTGCCAGCAGCTTCAACATCATGGTGAACACTGAAGCTTTCTTT. Its translation is CASSFNIMVNTEAFF. The variable domain in full, completed from reference TRBV7-2 and TRBJ1-1, reads GAGVSQSPSNKVTEKGKDVELRCDPISGHTALYWYRQSLGQGLEFLIYFQGNSAPDKSGLPSDRFSAERTGGSVSTLTIQRTQQEDSAVYLCASSFNIMVNTEAFFGQGTRLTVV.

The chain combines TRBV6-1 with TRBJ2-7; D unclear. The germline V and J ends were trimmed by 8 bases and 2 bases, with 10 bases remaining between them. Germline loops: CDR1 MNHNS, CDR2 SASEGT. The length of the CDR3 is 12 residues. CDR3: CASGRAAYEQYF. CDR3 coding DNA: TGTGCCAGCGGTCGGGCCGCCTACGAGCAGTACTTC.

There are a few counts of this clonotype. The J gene is TRBJ1-5, the V gene TRBV20-1; TRBD1 is a possible D gene (5 bases). CDR3 length: 15 amino acids. Trimming shortened V by 6 bases and J by 4 bases, and 19 bases separated the two germline ends. CDR1 is DFQATT and CDR2 is SNEGSKA in the germline V gene (reference sequence). The CDR3 region is CSASPNRDENQPQHF. The CDR3 DNA reads TGCAGTGCCTCCCCAAACCGGGACGAAAATCAGCCCCAGCATTTT.

The V call is TRBV14, the J call TRBJ2-3; D gene ambiguous. Trimming cost V 1 base and J 3 bases, with 5 bases left between them. From germline, CDR1 is SGHDN and CDR2 FVKESK. The CDR3 runs 13 residues. CDR3 coding DNA: TGTGCCAGCAGCCAAGGTTTTACAGATACGCAGTATTTT. This encodes CASSQGFTDTQYF.

The table lists this clonotype with a few counts. The chain joins TRBV5-6 to TRBJ1-1; unclear D gene. CDR1 and CDR2 from the germline V gene are SGHDT and YYEEEE. The V and J ends lost 0 bases and 8 bases respectively, with 8 bases between them. The CDR3 length is 12 residues. CDR3 region: CASSLGALEAFF. CDR3 sequence (DNA): TGTGCCAGCAGCTTGGGGGCATTGGAAGCTTTCTTT.

At least ten counts were recorded for this clonotype. The genes are TRBV10-3 and TRBJ1-2; D is undetermined. The length of the CDR3 is 14 residues. The germline gives CDR1 ENHRY, CDR2 SYGVKD. Deletions cut 7 bases from V and 1 base from J, with 13 bases between. The CDR3 region is CAIKGSNINYGYTF. DNA of the CDR3: TGTGCCATCAAAGGCAGCAATATTAACTATGGCTACACCTTC.

The V gene is TRBV7-6, the J gene TRBJ2-2, with 9 bases lining up with TRBD2. V lost 3 bases and J lost 6; bases outside the gene matches: 8. Germline V lookup: CDR1 SGHVS, CDR2 FNYEAQ. CDR3 length equals 16 residues. The CDR3 reads CASSFQSGRTAGELFF. CDR3 nucleotides: TGTGCCAGCAGCTTTCAAAGCGGGAGGACCGCCGGGGAGCTGTTTTTT.

The genes are TRBV6-2 or TRBV6-3 and TRBJ2-1, with D possibly TRBD1 on 6 matching bases. This CDR3 has 14 residues. The V gene lost 8 bases and the J gene lost 6 bases, with 17 bases spanning the gap. Germline assignment: CDR1 MNHEY and CDR2 SVGEGT. The CDR3 here is CASGFRDTSNEQFF. The CDR3 DNA is TGTGCCAGCGGTTTCCGGGACACTAGCAATGAGCAGTTCTTC.

The genes are TRBV20-1 and TRBJ2-7, with 7 bases lining up with TRBD1. The germline CDR1 and CDR2 sequences are DFQATT and SNEGSKA (reference sequence). Unmatched junction bases numbered 11, after V lost 5 bases and J lost 1 base. The CDR3 covers 15 residues. CDR3 protein: CSAPRQGAPSYEQYF. The CDR3 coding sequence is TGCAGTGCTCCTCGACAGGGAGCCCCGTCCTACGAGCAGTACTTC.

At least ten counts were recorded for this clonotype. This sequence joins TRBV3-1 and TRBJ2-7; D call uncertain. CDR1 is LGHDT, CDR2 YNNKEL, per germline (reference sequence). This CDR3 region has 14 residues. Trimming took 2 bases from V and 0 from J, leaving 8 bases between them. CDR3 protein: CASSQRSGSYEQYF. For the CDR3, the DNA is TGTGCCAGCAGCCAACGTTCGGGCTCCTACGAGCAGTACTTC.

This clonotype was detected many times. The chain recombines TRBV6-1 with TRBJ1-1; D ambiguous. The V end lost 2 bases, the J end lost 10 bases, and 14 bases lay between the germline ends. The germline V gene has CDR1 MNHNS and CDR2 SASEGT. The length of the CDR3 is 13 residues. DNA for the CDR3: TGTGCCAGCAGTGAATTTTCGGATCGTTCAGCTTTCTTT. Its translation: CASSEFSDRSAFF.

This clonotype showed up just a few times. The chain combines TRBV9 with TRBJ2-7; D is perhaps TRBD2 (6 bases). CDR3 size: 15 residues. V lost 0 bases and J 4 bases, leaving 14 bases between the germline ends. CDR1 is SGDLS, CDR2 YYNGEE, per germline. Written as DNA, the CDR3 is TGTGCCAGCAGCGTAGATCCGGGAGCTGTTTACGAGCAGTACTTC. Its translation: CASSVDPGAVYEQYF.

This clonotype has at least ten counts. The gene calls are TRBV10-3 and TRBJ2-7; TRBD1 is a possible D gene (6 bases). V lost 0 bases to trimming and J lost 0 bases, with 12 bases between them. The CDR3 totals 16 residues. Germline V gene data show CDR1 as ENHRY and CDR2 as SYGVKD. Here the CDR3 DNA reads TGTGCCATCAGTGAGTCGGTGAGGGGGAGCTCCTACGAGCAGTACTTC. Protein product: CAISESVRGSSYEQYF.